The clone carrying this TCR beta chain occurred once. Antigen: not known. The data are from a study of OX40 agonist ivuxolimab in advanced cancers. The overall study: Ivuxolimab, which is an agonistic anti-OX40 (CD134) antibody, was administered to the patients. The mean age was approximately 60 years, ranging from 23 to 79, with more than 70% of participants male.

The data were produced by immunoSEQ multiplex PCR, yet TCRdb's version contains in-frame clones alone and is incomplete. The repertoire includes approximately 60,000 clones, roughly 80% of them detected once, and less than 5% sits in the top ten. Study-wide findings and caveats: By week 6 at 0.1 to 3.0 mg/kg, blood CD4+ and CD8+ T cells had expanded clonally.

Excluded were patients having autoimmune disease history or systemic immunosuppression. The CDR3 extends over 15 amino acids. Trimming removed 6 bases at V and 6 bases at J, with 18 bases between. Germline V gives CDR1 LNHDA, CDR2 SQIVND (reference sequence). The source material was CD4+ or CD8+ T cells sorted from blood, sampled in a trial of the OX40 agonist ivuxolimab. V is TRBV19 and J is TRBJ1-5, with D possibly TRBD1 on 6 matching bases. The clonotype was recovered from an adult with an advanced solid tumor such as melanoma, head and neck, liver or kidney cancer. The CDR3 DNA reads TGTGCCAGTAGCCGATTAAGGGGGAGCGTTCAGCCCCAGCATTTT. It yields the protein CASSRLRGSVQPQHF. The full variable domain, in which reference TRBV19 and TRBJ1-5 provide the parts outside the CDR3, is DGGITQSPKYLFRKEGQNVTLSCEQNLNHDAMYWYRQDPGQGLRLIYYSQIVNDFQKGDIAEGYSVSREKKESFPLTVTSAQKNPTAFYLCASSRLRGSVQPQHFGDGTRLSIL.